The TCR beta chain under discussion was sequenced for a study of blood T cells in healthy people across ages. The germline V gene encodes CDR1 MNHEY and CDR2 SMNVEV (reference sequence). The CDR3 totals 14 residues. J was trimmed by 5 bases and V by 6 bases; bases with no gene match: 7. Study-wide points: Nothing was known about donor CMV status, and this possibly confounded expanded clonotype changes. As age increased, TCR beta diversity per million T cells fell in a roughly linear fashion.

Primers used in a second PCR of about 7 to 12 cycles were a sample-barcoded 5' primer and a J-beta primer mix. TCRdb re-called the 5' RACE reads through MiXCR, storing one row per CDR3 protein. The repertoire holds roughly 1,500,000 distinct CDR3 sequences, with 30% to 40% as singletons. Each donor gave around 9.6 milliliters of peripheral blood. PBMCs numbering at least 6 million were isolated per sample. To note about this clonotype: Its antigen is still unknown.

The chain carries TRBV27 and TRBJ2-3; 8 bases fit TRBD1. This receptor was taken from a woman aged 25 to 39 in good health. The material sequenced was blood. The DNA of the CDR3 is TGTGCCAGCAGCTTACAGGGGGTATTAGATACGCAGTATTTT. Translation: CASSLQGVLDTQYF.